This TCR beta chain appears in the sequencing data of a study of neoadjuvant nivolumab and ipilimumab in lung cancer. Study-level information: Nivolumab 3 mg/kg was given days 1, 15 and 29, plus ipilimumab 1 mg/kg day 1 in combination.

Comments on this clone: Its cognate antigen is unknown.

Generated by immunoSEQ multiplex PCR, the TCRdb table keeps only in-frame clones and is missing some. The sample lists tens of thousands of clones, about nine tenths occurring once. Study-wide findings and caveats: Pretherapy blood TCR richness correlated positively with resected tumor richness. From pretherapy to surgery, tumor richness and clonality rose with dual therapy. TCR richness and clonality were higher in tumors than adjacent uninvolved lung.

Deletions cut 0 bases from V and 2 bases from J, with 4 bases between. This CDR3 is 13 amino acids long. Germline lookup yields CDR1 MNHEY and CDR2 SVGAGI. This clonotype was obtained from an adult with non-small cell lung cancer. Sequenced here: peripheral blood, sampled after neoadjuvant nivolumab, alone or with ipilimumab, at or shortly before surgery. This chain connects TRBV6-5 to TRBJ1-1; the D is unclear. The CDR3 DNA reads as TGTGCCAGCAGTTACTCAAGAAACACTGAAGCTTTCTTT. Translating it yields CASSYSRNTEAFF.